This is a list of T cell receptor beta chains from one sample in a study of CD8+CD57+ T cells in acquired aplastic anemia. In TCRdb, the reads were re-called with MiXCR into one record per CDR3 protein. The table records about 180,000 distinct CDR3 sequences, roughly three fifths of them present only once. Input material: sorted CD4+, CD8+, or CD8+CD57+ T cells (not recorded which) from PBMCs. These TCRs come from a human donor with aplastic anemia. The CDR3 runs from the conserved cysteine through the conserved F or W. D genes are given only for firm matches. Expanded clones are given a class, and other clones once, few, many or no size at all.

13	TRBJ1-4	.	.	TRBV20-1	CSVLDGINEKLFF	TGCAGTGTTTTGGACGGGATTAATGAAAAACTGTTTTTT
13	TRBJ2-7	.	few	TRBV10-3	CAISTRDRYEQYF	TGTGCCATCAGTACCAGGGATAGGTACGAGCAGTACTTC
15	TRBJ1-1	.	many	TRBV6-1	CASSGPIPGRTEAFF	TGTGCCAGCAGTGGGCCCATCCCAGGGCGGACTGAAGCTTTCTTT
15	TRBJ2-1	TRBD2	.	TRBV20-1	CSAGKGAGGLDEQFF	TGCAGTGCTGGAAAAGGAGCGGGAGGATTGGATGAGCAGTTCTTC
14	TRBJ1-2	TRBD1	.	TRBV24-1	CATSVGTGGRGYTF	TGTGCCACCAGTGTGGGGACAGGGGGCCGGGGCTACACCTTC
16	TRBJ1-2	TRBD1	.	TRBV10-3	CAISRDTGTENYGYTF	TGTGCCATCAGTAGAGATACCGGGACAGAGAACTATGGCTACACCTTC
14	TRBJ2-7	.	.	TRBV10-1	CASSEYRGPYEQYF	TGCGCCAGCAGTGAGTATAGGGGACCCTACGAGCAGTACTTC
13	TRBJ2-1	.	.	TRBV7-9	CASSLNRVGEQFF	TGTGCCAGCAGCCTTAACAGGGTAGGGGAGCAGTTCTTC
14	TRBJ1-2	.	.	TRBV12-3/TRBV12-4	CASSMRGGAEGYTF	TGTGCCAGCAGCATGCGAGGGGGGGCGGAGGGCTACACCTTC
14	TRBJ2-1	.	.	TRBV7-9	CASSPHSSGLEQFF	TGTGCCAGCAGCCCTCACAGTAGCGGACTTGAGCAGTTCTTC
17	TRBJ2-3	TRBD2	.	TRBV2	CASSEARLAGGKDTQYF	TGTGCCAGCAGTGAAGCGCGACTAGCGGGGGGGAAAGATACGCAGTATTTT
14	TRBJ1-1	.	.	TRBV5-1	CASRYSGVATEAFF	TGCGCCAGCAGGTACAGCGGGGTCGCCACTGAAGCTTTCTTT
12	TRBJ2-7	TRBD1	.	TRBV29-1	CSVSQGAYEQYF	TGCAGCGTTTCCCAGGGGGCCTACGAGCAGTACTTC
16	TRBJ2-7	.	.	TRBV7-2	CASSISPRPSPREQYF	TGTGCCAGCAGCATCTCTCCCCGCCCTTCCCCTCGGGAGCAGTACTTC
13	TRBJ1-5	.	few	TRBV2	CASSIRGGQPQHF	TGTGCCAGCAGCATCCGGGGCGGACAGCCCCAGCATTTT
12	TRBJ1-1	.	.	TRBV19	CASCPGWSEAFF	TGTGCCAGTTGCCCGGGTTGGTCTGAAGCTTTCTTT
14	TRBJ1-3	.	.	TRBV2	CASSGQLAGNTIYF	TGTGCCAGCAGTGGACAGCTCGCCGGAAACACCATATATTTT
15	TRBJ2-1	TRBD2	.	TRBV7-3	CASSSPAGGYNEQFF	TGTGCCAGCAGCTCCCCAGCGGGAGGATATAATGAGCAGTTCTTC
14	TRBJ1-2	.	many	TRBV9	CASSAQGANYGYTF	TGTGCCAGCAGCGCACAGGGAGCTAACTATGGCTACACCTTC
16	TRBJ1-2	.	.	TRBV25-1	CASSDSHGRLDYGYTF	TGTGCCAGCAGTGATTCCCATGGACGGCTGGACTATGGCTACACCTTC
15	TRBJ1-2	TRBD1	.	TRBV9	CASSGTGDRGRGYTF	TGTGCCAGCAGCGGAACCGGAGACAGGGGTCGGGGCTACACCTTC
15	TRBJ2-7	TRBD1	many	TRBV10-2	CASIENRGTAYEQYF	TGCGCCAGCATTGAAAACAGGGGGACGGCCTACGAGCAGTACTTC
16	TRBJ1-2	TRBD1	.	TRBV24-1	CATSDFGQGGGYGYTF	TGTGCCACCAGTGATTTCGGACAGGGCGGTGGTTATGGCTACACCTTC
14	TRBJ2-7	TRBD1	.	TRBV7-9	CASSTDRASYEQYF	TGTGCCAGCAGCACGGACAGGGCCTCCTACGAGCAGTACTTC
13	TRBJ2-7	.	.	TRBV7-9	CASSPDWTYEQYF	TGTGCCAGCAGCCCCGACTGGACCTACGAGCAGTACTTC
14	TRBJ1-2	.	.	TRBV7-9	CASSLRGAIGGYTF	TGTGCCAGCAGCCTACGCGGGGCTATCGGTGGCTACACCTTC
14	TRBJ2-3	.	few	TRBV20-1	CSARERVSYNEQYF	TGCAGTGCTAGGGAGAGGGTAAGCTACAATGAGCAGTATTTT
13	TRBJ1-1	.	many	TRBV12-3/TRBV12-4	CASSYTRNTEAFF	TGTGCCAGCAGCTACACAAGAAACACTGAAGCTTTCTTT
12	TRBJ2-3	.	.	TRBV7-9	CASSLIADTQYF	TGTGCCAGCAGCCTAATCGCAGATACGCAGTATTTT
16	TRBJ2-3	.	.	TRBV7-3	CASSELPWASTDTQYF	TGTGCCAGCAGTGAACTTCCGTGGGCGAGCACAGATACGCAGTATTTT
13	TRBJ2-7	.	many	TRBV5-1	CASSLGLGNEQYF	TGCGCCAGCAGCTTGGGACTAGGAAACGAGCAGTACTTC
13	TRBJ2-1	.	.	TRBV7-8	CASRQGGGNEQFF	TGTGCCAGCAGACAGGGAGGAGGCAATGAGCAGTTCTTC
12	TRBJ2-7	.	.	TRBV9	CASSVGDTEQYF	TGTGCCAGCAGCGTAGGTGACACCGAGCAGTACTTC
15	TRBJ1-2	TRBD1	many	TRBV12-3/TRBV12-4	CASSFPGTGSGGYTF	TGTGCCAGCAGTTTCCCCGGGACAGGGAGTGGTGGCTACACCTTC
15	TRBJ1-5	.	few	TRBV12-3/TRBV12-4	CASSFGEGIVQPQHF	TGTGCCAGCAGTTTTGGCGAGGGTATCGTTCAGCCCCAGCATTTT
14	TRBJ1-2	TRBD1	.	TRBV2	CASSGQGDTYGYTF	TGTGCCAGCAGCGGACAGGGGGATACCTATGGCTACACCTTC
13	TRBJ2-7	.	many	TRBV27	CASSFLRTDEQYF	TGTGCCAGCAGTTTCCTTAGGACGGATGAGCAGTACTTC
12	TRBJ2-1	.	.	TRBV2	CASSEGSNEQFF	TGTGCCAGCAGTGAGGGCAGCAATGAGCAGTTCTTC
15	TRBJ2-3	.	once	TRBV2	CASKVIQSPTDTQYF	TGTGCCAGCAAGGTCATCCAGTCCCCCACAGATACGCAGTATTTT
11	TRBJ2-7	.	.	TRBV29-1	CSVAGPYEQYF	TGCAGCGTTGCGGGTCCCTACGAGCAGTACTTC
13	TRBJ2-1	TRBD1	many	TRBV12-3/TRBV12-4	CASSPGQYNEQFF	TGTGCCAGCAGCCCGGGACAGTACAATGAGCAGTTCTTC
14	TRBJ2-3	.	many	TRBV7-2	CASSLAGGTDTQYF	TGTGCCAGCAGCTTAGCTGGGGGCACAGATACGCAGTATTTT
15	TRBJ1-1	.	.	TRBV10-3	CAISDPGIRGTEAFF	TGTGCCATCAGTGACCCAGGGATCCGGGGCACTGAAGCTTTCTTT
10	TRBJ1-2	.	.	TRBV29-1	CSVGGYGYTF	TGCAGCGTTGGCGGCTATGGCTACACCTTC
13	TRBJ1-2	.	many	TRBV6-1	CASKKQGTYGYTF	TGTGCCAGCAAAAAGCAGGGGACCTATGGCTACACCTTC
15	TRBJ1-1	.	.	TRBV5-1	CASSEEGVANTEAFF	TGCGCCAGCAGCGAAGAGGGAGTGGCGAACACTGAAGCTTTCTTT
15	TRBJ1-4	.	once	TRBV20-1	CSARDSGEFGEKLFF	TGCAGTGCTAGAGATTCAGGGGAGTTTGGTGAAAAACTGTTTTTT
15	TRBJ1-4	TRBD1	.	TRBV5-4	CASSFRDRASEKLFF	TGTGCCAGCAGCTTCCGGGACAGGGCGAGTGAAAAACTGTTTTTT
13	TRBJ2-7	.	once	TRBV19	CAWSQSSSREQYF	TGTGCCTGGAGTCAATCTAGTTCACGCGAGCAGTACTTC
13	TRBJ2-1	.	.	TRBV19	CASSTYRVNEQFF	TGTGCCAGTAGTACCTACAGGGTAAATGAGCAGTTCTTC
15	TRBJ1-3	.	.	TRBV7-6	CASSPQQGSGNTIYF	TGTGCCAGCAGCCCTCAACAGGGAAGTGGAAACACCATATATTTT